This T cell receptor (beta chain) was recorded in a study of T cell responses to AZD1222 COVID-19 vaccine. Second-dose groups at about 4 or about 12 weeks were pooled. Study results and caveats: Most donors were white British, females outnumbered males, and clonal diversity was possibly underestimated.

The assay was immunoSEQ multiplex PCR, and TCRdb's table has in-frame clones only and misses some. The data show under 100,000 clones, with 80% to 90% seen just once and roughly an eighth held by the top ten. Looked up from germline, CDR1 is SGHTA and CDR2 is FQGNSA. This CDR3 spans 14 amino acids. Trimming took 1 base from V and 7 from J; bases not matched to a gene: 5. Details on this clone: Its specificity is not known.

The specimen was peripheral blood, collected 28 days after the second AZD1222 dose. The chain joins TRBV7-2 to TRBJ2-5; 8 bases map to TRBD1. The sequence came from an adult who received the AZD1222 COVID-19 vaccine. The chain's CDR3 is CASSLDQGARTQYF. For the CDR3, the DNA is TGTGCCAGCAGCTTAGATCAGGGGGCAAGGACCCAGTACTTC.